The 10 T cell receptor beta chains listed next were all sequenced from one sample in a study of T cells in Graves' hyperthyroidism and ophthalmopathy. RNA transcripts served as the template for amplifying TCR beta CDR3 regions. The HTBI primer set drove a first-round RT-PCR of the TCR CDR3. One entry per CDR3 protein, called by TCRdb with MiXCR from the multiplex PCR reads. The data hold 530,000 or so distinct CDR3 sequences, with 35% to 55% observed a single time. Sequenced: peripheral blood or thyroid tissue (not recorded which). Every receptor here comes from a woman aged 18 to 35 with Graves' hyperthyroidism.

The sample holds many counts of this clonotype. This sequence joins TRBV2 and TRBJ2-7, with 12 bases identical to TRBD1. The trim removed 6 bases at V and 7 bases at J, leaving 7 bases unmatched. This CDR3 comprises 14 residues. Germline V CDR1 and CDR2: SNHLY, FYNNEI. The CDR3 loop is CASSLGQGAREQYF. The DNA for the CDR3 is TGTGCCAGCAGCCTGGGACAGGGGGCGCGGGAGCAGTACTTC. Full variable domain (outside the CDR3, taken from reference TRBV2 and TRBJ2-7): EPEVTQTPSHQVTQMGQEVILRCVPISNHLYFYWYRQILGQKVEFLVSFYNNEISEKSEIFDDQFSVERPDGSNFTLKIRSTKLEDSAMYFCASSLGQGAREQYFGPGTRLTVT.

This rearrangement joins TRBV7-2 to TRBJ2-5; 10 positions agree with TRBD2. With V trimmed by 5 bases and J by 5 bases, 17 bases remained unmatched. Germline CDR1 SGHTA, CDR2 FQGNSA. The CDR3 length is 18 residues. The CDR3 sequence is CASSVEALAGARGETQYF. CDR3 nucleotide sequence: TGTGCCAGCAGCGTTGAGGCCCTAGCGGGAGCGAGGGGGGAGACCCAGTACTTC.

With regard to this clonotype: Being one base from a much bigger clone, this may be a read error. The chain has TRBV7-9 and TRBJ1-1, with D tentatively TRBD1 (5 bases). Germline-derived CDR1 and CDR2 are SEHNR and FQNEAQ (reference sequence). Deletions cut 3 bases from V and 3 bases from J, with 11 bases between. This CDR3 spans 14 amino acids. The DNA for the CDR3 is TGTGCCAGCAGCTTCAGGGCTTACGACACTGAAGCTTTCTTT. Its translation: CASSFRAYDTEAFF.

There are many counts of this clonotype. This chain uses TRBV6-5 with TRBJ2-7, with 9 bases identical to TRBD2. Germline CDR1 is MNHEY and CDR2 is SVGAGI. Losses at the gene ends were 2 bases for V and 5 bases for J; bases not matched to a gene: 7. The CDR3 is made up of 15 amino acids. The CDR3 spells CASSYVSGGVDEQYF. The CDR3 DNA reads TGTGCCAGCAGTTACGTTAGCGGGGGTGTCGACGAGCAGTACTTC.

The chain is built from TRBV27 and TRBJ1-5; no firm D call. The ends were cut back, 6 bases at V and 1 base at J, with 10 bases in the middle. The CDR3 totals 14 residues. Germline V lookup: CDR1 MNHEY, CDR2 SMNVEV (reference sequence). CDR3 amino acids: CASSTSGSNQPQHF. The CDR3 nucleotides read TGTGCCAGCAGCACTAGCGGGAGCAATCAGCCCCAGCATTTT.

This clonotype was picked up one time. This sequence joins TRBV10-3 and TRBJ2-5, with 13 bases aligning to TRBD2. The junction had 6 bases not matched to a gene; V was cut back by 3 bases and J by 5 bases. Germline values: CDR1 ENHRY, CDR2 SYGVKD. CDR3 size: 16 residues. The CDR3 is CAISELAGGPEETQYF. The CDR3 region has the DNA TGTGCCATCAGTGAACTAGCGGGAGGGCCAGAGGAGACCCAGTACTTC.

In this sample, this clonotype turned up a few times. The J gene is TRBJ1-2, the V gene TRBV5-6; D possibly corresponds to TRBD1 (5 bases). CDR3 length: 14 amino acids. CDR1 SGHDT and CDR2 YYEEEE come from the germline V gene. Trimming shortened V by 4 bases and J by 7 bases, and 17 bases separated the two germline ends. The CDR3 DNA is TGTGCCAGCAGCCAGGAGGAGGGGCGGGTTGGCTACACCTTC. The encoded protein is CASSQEEGRVGYTF.

This clonotype was found many times. The chain combines TRBV12-3 or TRBV12-4 with TRBJ2-7; D is possibly TRBD1 or TRBD2 (6 bases each). Deletions cut 5 bases from V and 3 bases from J, with 20 bases between. The CDR3 extends over 16 amino acids. This CDR3 reads CASSNPRGVSRYEQYF. The CDR3 DNA reads TGTGCCAGCAGTAACCCTAGGGGGGTTTCTCGCTACGAGCAGTACTTC.

This clonotype was found many times. The V call is TRBV12-3 or TRBV12-4, the J call TRBJ1-2, with D unresolved. The length of the CDR3 is 13 residues. The V end was cut by 7 bases, the J end by 2 bases, with 11 bases between. DNA of the CDR3: TGTGCCAGCATTTCGACCTTGAACTATGGCTACACCTTC. As protein: CASISTLNYGYTF.

This clonotype was observed many times. The V call is TRBV10-1, the J call TRBJ2-5; 8 nucleotides agree with TRBD1. CDR3 length: 17 residues. V lost 0 bases, J lost 4 bases, and 10 bases stayed unmatched. Germline-derived CDR1 and CDR2 are WNHNN and SYGVQD (reference sequence). Here the CDR3 DNA reads TGCGCCAGCAGTGAGTCAGTAGGGACAGGCTTCCTAGAGACCCAGTACTTC. It is translated as CASSESVGTGFLETQYF.